A single sample gave rise to the 5 T cell receptor beta chains below, sequenced in a study of human T cells and chemical hapten exposure. Indicated time point: patch test 2, 6 weeks after DPC sensitization. Treatment described: therapeutic diphenylcyclopropenone sensitization with weekly scalp DPC. Via MiXCR, TCRdb re-called the RACE reads, giving one row per CDR3 protein. Of around 360,000 distinct CDR3 sequences in the sample, about 6.9% were seen once. This sample comprised whole blood, obtained in connection with sensitization to the hapten diphenylcyclopropenone (DPC). The receptors shown here come from a woman in her late teens or twenties with alopecia areata. Some clones in this sample may be carry-over from other donors' samples.

This clonotype has ten or more counts. This chain connects TRBV6-6 to TRBJ1-2; maybe TRBD1 (5 bases). CDR3 length: 14 amino acids. V lost 2 bases to trimming and J lost 5 bases, with 12 bases between them. Germline CDR1 is MNHNY and CDR2 is SVGAGI (reference sequence). The CDR3 protein is CASSYAGSEYGYTF. In DNA, the CDR3 is TGTGCCAGCAGTTACGCAGGGAGCGAGTATGGCTACACCTTC.

This clonotype occurred many times. The CDR3 here is CASSSSEGDGNTIYF. The CDR3, as DNA: TGTGCCAGCAGCTCGTCTGAGGGGGACGGAAACACCATATATTTT. The chain joins TRBV11-3 to TRBJ1-3; D is possibly TRBD1 (6 bases). V lost 4 bases and J lost 4, with 14 bases in between. The CDR3 totals 15 residues. Germline V gene data show CDR1 as SGHNT and CDR2 as YENEEA.

This clonotype was seen repeatedly, ten times or more. V is TRBV3-1 and J is TRBJ2-3; 13 nucleotides agree with TRBD2. The CDR3 consists of 16 residues. J gave up 2 bases and V 5 bases, and 4 bases lay outside the gene matches. Germline values: CDR1 LGHDT, CDR2 YNNKEL (reference sequence). This chain's CDR3 is CASSAGTSGATDTQYF. CDR3 nucleotide sequence: TGTGCCAGCAGCGCCGGGACTAGCGGGGCCACAGATACGCAGTATTTT.

This clonotype was seen at least ten times. The CDR3 DNA is TGTGCCAGCAGCTTGGCAGGACCGGGGTATAATTCACCCCTCCACTTT. Encoded protein: CASSLAGPGYNSPLHF. The V and J genes are TRBV5-4 and TRBJ1-6; D unresolved. The germline V and J ends were trimmed by 0 bases and 4 bases, with 11 bases remaining between them. The CDR3 runs to 16 residues. Germline CDR1 SGHNT, CDR2 YYREEE (reference sequence). Complete variable domain (other parts from reference TRBV5-4 and TRBJ1-6): ETGVTQSPTHLIKTRGQQVTLRCSSQSGHNTVSWYQQALGQGPQFIFQYYREEENGRGNFPPRFSGLQFPNYSSELNVNALELDDSALYLCASSLAGPGYNSPLHFGNGTRLTVT.

This clonotype was recorded many times. The chain combines TRBV6-5 with TRBJ2-7, with TRBD1 matching over 9 bases. CDR1 and CDR2 from the germline V gene are MNHEY and SVGAGI. The CDR3 has 14 residues. The junction had 2 bases not matched to a gene; V was cut back by 4 bases and J by 1 base. DNA of the CDR3: TGTGCCAGCAGTTTTGGGACAGGGTCCTACGAGCAGTACTTC. Encoded protein: CASSFGTGSYEQYF.